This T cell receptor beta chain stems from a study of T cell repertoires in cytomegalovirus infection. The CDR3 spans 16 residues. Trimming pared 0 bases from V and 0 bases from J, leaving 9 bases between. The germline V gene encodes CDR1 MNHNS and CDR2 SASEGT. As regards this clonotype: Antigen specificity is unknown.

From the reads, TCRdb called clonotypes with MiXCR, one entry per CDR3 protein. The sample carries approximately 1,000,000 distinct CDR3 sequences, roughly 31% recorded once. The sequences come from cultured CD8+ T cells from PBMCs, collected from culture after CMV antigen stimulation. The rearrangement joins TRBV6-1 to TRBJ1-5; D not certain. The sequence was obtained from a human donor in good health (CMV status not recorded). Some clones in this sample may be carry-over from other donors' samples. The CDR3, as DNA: TGTGCCAGCAGTGAAGCGGAGTGGGATAGCAATCAGCCCCAGCATTTT. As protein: CASSEAEWDSNQPQHF.